A selection of T cell receptor beta chains follows, all from one sample in a study of shared clonotypes between healthy human individuals. The table came from immunoSEQ multiplex PCR; TCRdb's copy has only in-frame clones and leaves some out. The sample has some 2,000,000 clones, about 94% seen once. The sample comprised naive CD4+ T cells sorted from blood. These receptor sequences come from a man between 18 and 29 years old in good health. Both conserved end residues are part of each CDR3. A D gene is named only where the DNA matches it firmly. Only some rows state a clone size, as once, few, many or a class for expanded clones.

TRBJ2-5 | TRBD2 | TRBV7-2 | NA | 17 | CASSLDGGRGGLETQYF | TGTGCCAGCAGCTTAGATGGCGGGAGGGGCGGGTTAGAGACCCAGTACTTC
TRBJ2-1 | TRBD1 | TRBV18 | once | 16 | CASSPQGTGAYNEQFF | TGTGCCAGCTCACCACAGGGGACAGGGGCCTACAATGAGCAGTTCTTC
TRBJ2-2 | NA | TRBV4-3 | NA | 18 | CASSQDVFSGSNTGELFF | TGCGCCAGCAGCCAAGACGTATTTAGCGGCTCGAACACCGGGGAGCTGTTTTTT
TRBJ2-7 | NA | TRBV6-1 | NA | 13 | CASSLTGSYEQYF | TGTGCCAGCAGCCTTACAGGGTCCTACGAGCAGTACTTC
TRBJ1-5 | NA | TRBV11-3 | once | 15 | CASSLDNGLSEYQHF | TGTGCCAGCAGCTTAGATAACGGCTTAAGTGAGTACCAGCATTTT
TRBJ2-7 | NA | TRBV9 | NA | 16 | CASSVALANPPYEQYF | TGTGCCAGCAGCGTAGCTTTGGCCAACCCACCGTACGAGCAGTACTTC
TRBJ2-7 | TRBD1 | TRBV6-1 | NA | 14 | CASSGRQGRYEQYF | TGTGCCAGCAGTGGGCGACAGGGTAGGTACGAGCAGTACTTC
TRBJ2-5 | NA | TRBV7-7 | NA | 13 | CASSSDRRETQYF | TGTGCTAGCAGCTCGGACCGACGGGAGACCCAGTACTTC
TRBJ2-1 | NA | TRBV5-4 | NA | 14 | CASSKDYVSPEQFF | TGTGCCAGCAGCAAGGACTATGTCAGCCCTGAGCAGTTCTTC
TRBJ2-1 | NA | TRBV11-2 | NA | 15 | CASRFTGYSYNEQFF | TGTGCCAGCAGGTTCACCGGCTACTCCTACAATGAGCAGTTCTTC
TRBJ2-7 | TRBD1 | TRBV27 | NA | 15 | CASSFADRKRYEQYF | TGTGCCAGCAGCTTTGCGGACAGGAAGAGGTACGAGCAGTACTTC
TRBJ2-2 | NA | TRBV6-5 | NA | 12 | CASKRGAGELFF | TGTGCCAGCAAACGAGGGGCCGGGGAGCTGTTTTTT
TRBJ2-5 | NA | TRBV5-1 | once | 13 | CASSQEPGETQYF | TGCGCCAGCAGCCAGGAACCCGGGGAGACCCAGTACTTC
TRBJ2-1 | TRBD2 | TRBV5-1 | NA | 16 | CASSLALAGAVNEQFF | TGCGCCAGCAGCTTGGCCCTAGCGGGAGCCGTTAATGAGCAGTTCTTC
TRBJ1-1 | NA | TRBV18 | few | 15 | CASSPGPGLDTEAFF | TGTGCCAGCTCACCCGGTCCAGGGTTAGACACTGAAGCTTTCTTT
TRBJ2-7 | TRBD2 | TRBV4-1 | NA | 17 | CASSQEGGLAGPYEQYF | TGCGCCAGCAGCCAAGAAGGCGGACTAGCGGGGCCTTACGAGCAGTACTTC
TRBJ1-3 | NA | TRBV10-3 | NA | 16 | CAISESDRPTGNTIYF | TGTGCCATCAGTGAGTCTGACAGGCCCACTGGTAACACCATATATTTT
TRBJ2-7 | TRBD2 | TRBV5-4 | NA | 13 | CASSFDLAGEQYF | TGTGCCAGCAGCTTCGATCTAGCGGGGGAGCAGTACTTC
TRBJ1-1 | NA | TRBV10-2 | NA | 13 | CASSEYVNTEAFF | TGCGCCAGCAGTGAGTATGTGAACACTGAAGCTTTCTTT
TRBJ1-4 | NA | TRBV10-3 | NA | 15 | CAISESSISGEKLFF | TGTGCCATCAGTGAGTCGTCGATTAGTGGGGAAAAACTGTTTTTT
TRBJ2-7 | NA | TRBV18 | NA | 14 | CASSPPGLGYEQYF | TGTGCCAGCTCACCACCAGGTCTTGGCTACGAGCAGTACTTC
TRBJ2-7 | NA | TRBV5-1 | NA | 12 | CASSAPSYEQYF | TGCGCCAGCAGCGCACCGTCCTACGAGCAGTACTTC
TRBJ2-7 | TRBD2 | TRBV7-9 | NA | 18 | CASSSTGLAGLRAYEQYF | TGTGCCAGCAGCTCCACGGGACTAGCGGGGTTAAGGGCGTACGAGCAGTACTTC
TRBJ1-2 | NA | TRBV11-2 | NA | 15 | CASSPTGASSWGYTF | TGTGCCAGCAGCCCAACCGGGGCCTCTTCCTGGGGCTACACCTTC
TRBJ1-5 | NA | TRBV18 | NA | 13 | CASSPEGDQPQHF | TGTGCCAGCTCACCAGAGGGGGATCAGCCCCAGCATTTT
TRBJ1-2 | TRBD1 | TRBV2 | NA | 14 | CASSEATGRRGYTF | TGTGCCAGCAGTGAAGCGACAGGGAGGAGGGGCTACACCTTC
TRBJ2-6 | NA | TRBV11-2 | NA | 15 | CASSQTNPGANVLTF | TGTGCCAGCAGCCAGACGAATCCCGGGGCCAACGTCCTGACTTTC
TRBJ2-3 | TRBD2 | TRBV5-1 | NA | 15 | CASTTGTTSTDTQYF | TGCGCCAGCACCACGGGGACTACTAGCACAGATACGCAGTATTTT
TRBJ2-1 | TRBD1 | TRBV7-7 | NA | 15 | CASSLGTGVYNEQFF | TGTGCTAGCAGCTTAGGGACAGGAGTCTACAATGAGCAGTTCTTC
TRBJ2-3 | NA | TRBV7-2 | NA | 16 | CASSLFDLDITDTQYF | TGTGCCAGCAGCTTATTCGACTTGGACATCACAGATACGCAGTATTTT